This TCR beta chain stems from a study of blood T cell repertoires in COVID-19. Study-wide background: COVID-19 samples collected from the United States, Italy and Spain covered acute and convalescent phases. The cDNA or gDNA used as material had been derived from T cells, B-cell-depleted T cells, or PBMCs.

The CDR3 extends over 13 amino acids. Trimming took 6 bases from V and 5 from J, leaving 16 bases between them. The V gene's germline CDR1 is SQVTM and CDR2 ANQGSEA. In the study's own analysis: The assay estimated nucleated cells by amplifying reference gene primers. Sequencing was performed with immunoSEQ multiplex PCR; in TCRdb, only in-frame clones are kept and a portion is missing. The V and J calls and clone size are taken from that table; D and trimming were inferred from the DNA. The sample consists of 35,000 to 50,000 clones, roughly 90% of them appearing once. This clonotype was sampled from a man aged 45-65 years with active COVID-19. Sequences were obtained from peripheral blood. V and J are TRBV29-1 and TRBJ1-1; tentative D call: TRBD1 (6 bases). The CDR3 here is CSVGGGGSTEAFF. For the CDR3, the DNA is TGCAGCGTGGGAGGGGGGGGTAGTACTGAAGCTTTCTTT.